This T cell receptor (beta chain) was captured in a study of blood T cells in healthy people across ages. On the study more broadly: Roughly one uniquely barcoded beta molecule per two T cells was captured.

There are 14 residues in the CDR3. In germline, CDR1 is SGHRS, CDR2 YFSETQ. V was shortened by 0 bases and J by 2 bases, with 8 bases between the two germline ends. Using a J-beta primer mix together with a sample-barcoded 5' primer, a second PCR was run for roughly 7 to 11 cycles. TCRdb ran MiXCR on the 5' RACE reads and lists one entry per CDR3 protein. This sample has some 860,000 distinct CDR3 sequences, with about 56% found just once. The TCR originated in a middle-aged man in good health. Sequences were obtained from blood. This chain uses TRBV5-1 with TRBJ2-5; maybe TRBD2 (6 bases). CDR3: CASSLARGQETQYF. CDR3 coding DNA: TGCGCCAGCAGCTTGGCCCGGGGGCAAGAGACCCAGTACTTC.